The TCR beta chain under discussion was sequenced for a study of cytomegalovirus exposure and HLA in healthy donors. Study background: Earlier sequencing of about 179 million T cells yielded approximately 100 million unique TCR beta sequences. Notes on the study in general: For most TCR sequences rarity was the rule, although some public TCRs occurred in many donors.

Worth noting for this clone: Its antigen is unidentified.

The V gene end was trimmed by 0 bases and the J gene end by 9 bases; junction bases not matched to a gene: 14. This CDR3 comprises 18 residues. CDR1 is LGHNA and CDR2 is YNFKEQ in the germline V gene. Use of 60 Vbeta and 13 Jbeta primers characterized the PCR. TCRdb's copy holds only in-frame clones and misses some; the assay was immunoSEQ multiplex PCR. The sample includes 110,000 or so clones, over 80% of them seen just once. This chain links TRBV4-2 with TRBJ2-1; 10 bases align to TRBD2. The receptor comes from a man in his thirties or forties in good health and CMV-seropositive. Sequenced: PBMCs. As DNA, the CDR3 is TGTGCCAGCAGCCAAGAGAGGAGAGCGGGGGGGCTGGTTGGTGAGCAGTTCTTC. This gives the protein CASSQERRAGGLVGEQFF.